One sample yielded the 26 T cell receptor beta chains listed below, sequenced in a study of T-cell reconstitution after alpha-beta-depleted transplantation in children. Unique molecular identifiers were incorporated into the prepared TCRbeta library. TCRdb processed the PCR reads anew with MiXCR; each CDR3 protein has one entry. The repertoire consists of some 830,000 distinct CDR3 sequences, with about 15% occurring once and the leading ten covering 5%. The starting material was PBMCs, mostly from graft donor cells, obtained 360 days after TCRalphabeta/CD19-depleted stem cell transplant. Source of these receptors: a male patient aged 10-17 years who had a stem cell transplant for acute lymphoblastic leukemia, so the T cells may come from the graft donor.

This clonotype was observed a handful of times. The V gene is TRBV18, the J gene TRBJ2-1, with TRBD2 matching 11 bases. From germline, CDR1 is KGHSH and CDR2 LQKENI. With 2 bases clipped from V and 9 bases from J, the junction kept 18 bases outside the gene matches. The CDR3 length is 19 residues. This chain's CDR3 is CASSPFAPRVAGGPREQFF. The CDR3 DNA reads as TGTGCCAGCTCACCATTTGCCCCCAGAGTAGCGGGAGGGCCACGTGAGCAGTTCTTC.

This clonotype has just one count. This chain links TRBV5-1 with TRBJ2-7; D is undetermined. Trimming cost V 4 bases and J 4 bases, with 18 bases left between them. From germline, CDR1 is SGHRS and CDR2 YFSETQ. This CDR3 is built from 15 residues. In nucleotides, the CDR3 is TGCGCCAGCAGCCAGGTGGAGAAAGGGCATTACGAGCAGTACTTC. Protein sequence: CASSQVEKGHYEQYF.

The CDR3 DNA reads as TGCGCCAGCAGCATCCCCGGGGCCAACTACGAGCAGTACTTC. It translates to CASSIPGANYEQYF. The chain carries TRBV5-1 and TRBJ2-7; D possibly matches TRBD1 or TRBD2 (5 bases each). Trimming removed 4 bases at V and 3 bases at J, with 14 bases between. The CDR3 length is 14 residues. The V gene's germline CDR1 is SGHRS and CDR2 YFSETQ. Looking up the rest from reference TRBV5-1 and TRBJ2-7 gives the full variable domain: KAGVTQTPRYLIKTRGQQVTLSCSPISGHRSVSWYQQTPGQGLQFLFEYFSETQRNKGNFPGRFSGRQFSNSRSEMNVSTLELGDSALYLCASSIPGANYEQYFGPGTRLTVT.

This clonotype came up once. The chain joins TRBV20-1 to TRBJ2-7, with 9 bases identical to TRBD2. This CDR3 has 16 residues. Per the germline V gene, CDR1 is DFQATT and CDR2 is SNEGSKA (reference sequence). V lost 0 bases and J lost 3; bases outside the gene matches: 9. The CDR3 DNA reads TGCAGTGCTAGAGATCTGTCTAGCGGGAATATCTACGAGCAGTACTTC. It is translated as CSARDLSSGNIYEQYF.

The V call is TRBV10-2, the J call TRBJ2-7, with D possibly TRBD1 on 5 matching bases. V was shortened by 10 bases and J by 4 bases, with 20 bases between the two germline ends. The CDR3 has 14 amino acids. Germline CDR1 WSHSY, CDR2 SAAADI. The CDR3 nucleotides read TGCGCCATCAGACCTAGGGGTACTAATTACGAGCAGTACTTC. As protein: CAIRPRGTNYEQYF.

This clonotype was recorded many times. The CDR3 DNA reads as TGCGCCAGCAGCTTGAGACAGGGTGCCTACAATGAGCAGTTCTTC. It encodes CASSLRQGAYNEQFF. The chain joins TRBV5-1 to TRBJ2-1, with TRBD1 identical over 7 bases. The germline gives CDR1 SGHRS, CDR2 YFSETQ. Trimming at V came to 1 base and at J to 2 bases, leaving 3 bases not matched to a gene. CDR3 length: 15 amino acids.

This clonotype has ten or more counts. The chain joins TRBV10-2 to TRBJ2-1, with 13 bases lining up with TRBD2. Germline V gives CDR1 WSHSY, CDR2 SAAADI. The CDR3 runs to 14 residues. V was pared by 5 bases and J by 9 bases, with 4 bases of the junction left unmatched. In DNA, the CDR3 is TGCGCCAGCAGTCGACTAGCGGGAGGATCTGAGCAGTTCTTC. Translated, it gives CASSRLAGGSEQFF.

There are many counts of this clonotype. DNA for the CDR3: TGCGCCAGCAGCTTGGGGGCCGACTACAATGAGCAGTTCTTC. Translated, it gives CASSLGADYNEQFF. The V call is TRBV5-1, the J call TRBJ2-1; D not resolved. The germline V and J ends were trimmed by 0 bases and 3 bases, with 7 bases remaining between them. Germline CDR1 is SGHRS and CDR2 is YFSETQ. The CDR3 has 14 residues.

The chain links TRBV6-5 to TRBJ2-1, with TRBD2 matching 10 bases. J gave up 7 bases and V 1 base, and 4 bases lay outside the gene matches. The CDR3 is made up of 15 amino acids. Germline values: CDR1 MNHEY, CDR2 SVGAGI. DNA for the CDR3: TGTGCCAGCAGTTACTGGGCTAGCGGGAGTAATGAGCAGTTCTTC. It specifies CASSYWASGSNEQFF.

The chain uses TRBV12-3 or TRBV12-4 and TRBJ1-6, with D unresolved. V gave up 4 bases and J gave up 8 bases, with 9 bases separating them. This CDR3 is 13 amino acids long. As DNA, the CDR3 is TGTGCCAGCAGTTCGGGAACCCATTCACCCCTCCACTTT. It translates to CASSSGTHSPLHF.

This chain uses TRBV5-1 with TRBJ2-2, with 7 bases lining up with TRBD2. The V and J ends lost 7 bases and 0 bases, in that order; junction bases with no gene match: 6. CDR3 length: 15 amino acids. In germline, CDR1 is SGHRS, CDR2 YFSETQ. Here the CDR3 reads CASGSSGPNTGELFF. The CDR3 region has the DNA TGCGCCAGCGGTAGTAGCGGGCCGAACACCGGGGAGCTGTTTTTT.

This clonotype showed up just a few times. The chain links TRBV15 to TRBJ2-5; D gene uncertain. V shed 0 bases and J shed 2 bases, with 10 bases lying between them. There are 15 residues in the CDR3. The germline gives CDR1 LNHNV, CDR2 YYDKDF (reference sequence). This CDR3 is CATSRDRAPQETQYF. The DNA of the CDR3 is TGTGCCACCAGCAGAGATAGGGCACCGCAAGAGACCCAGTACTTC.

This clonotype was observed a few times. J is TRBJ1-1 and V is TRBV5-1; D unclear. Germline V lookup: CDR1 SGHRS, CDR2 YFSETQ. CDR3 length: 13 amino acids. Trimming took off 5 bases at V and 4 bases at J, with 12 bases between the two ends. The CDR3 coding sequence is TGCGCCAGCAGACCCACAGCGACCACTGAAGCTTTCTTT. It translates to CASRPTATTEAFF.

The chain is built from TRBV20-1 and TRBJ2-7, with TRBD2 as a possible D gene (5 bases). From germline, CDR1 is DFQATT and CDR2 SNEGSKA (reference sequence). This CDR3 has 14 amino acids. V lost 0 bases and J 3 bases, leaving 12 bases between the germline ends. CDR3 in amino acids: CSAREPITSYEQYF. DNA for the CDR3: TGCAGTGCTAGAGAACCAATTACTAGCTACGAGCAGTACTTC.

The chain combines TRBV11-2 with TRBJ1-2, with D uncertain. The CDR3 is 13 amino acids. Germline assignment: CDR1 SGHAT and CDR2 FQNNGV. The V and J ends lost 4 bases and 7 bases respectively, with 13 bases between them. The DNA for the CDR3 is TGTGCCAGCAGCTATACACTATATTCTGGCTACACCTTC. The encoded protein is CASSYTLYSGYTF.

This clonotype was observed many times. The chain carries TRBV5-1 and TRBJ2-7; 7 nucleotides align to TRBD2. Trimming took 0 bases from V and 0 from J; bases not matched to a gene: 3. Germline V gene sequence: CDR1 SGHRS, CDR2 YFSETQ. This CDR3 is built from 15 residues. CDR3 sequence: CASSLDLAVSYEQYF. CDR3 coding DNA: TGCGCCAGCAGCTTGGATCTAGCGGTCTCCTACGAGCAGTACTTC.

A word on this clonotype: One base away lies a much larger clone, so this may be a sequencing read error. The chain is built from TRBV6-5 and TRBJ1-3; D unresolved. This CDR3 spans 11 amino acids. Looked up from germline, CDR1 is MNHEY and CDR2 is SVGAGI. Trimming stripped 6 bases from V and 4 bases from J, with 4 bases between. CDR3 coding DNA: TGTGCCAGCAGGGTCGGAAACACCATATATTTT. This sequence encodes CASRVGNTIYF.

CDR3 nucleotide sequence: TGCGCCAGCAGCCAAGATGTGGGGGTTGGCTACACCTTC. Its translation: CASSQDVGVGYTF. The V call is TRBV4-1, the J call TRBJ1-2; a possible D gene is TRBD1 (5 bases). The V gene's germline CDR1 is MGHRA and CDR2 YSYEKL. This CDR3 spans 13 amino acids. V shed 0 bases and J shed 7 bases, with 9 bases lying between them.

V is TRBV5-1 and J is TRBJ2-1, with 8 bases aligning to TRBD2. This CDR3 spans 14 amino acids. The germline gives CDR1 SGHRS, CDR2 YFSETQ. The ends lost 6 bases at V and 5 bases at J; junction bases unmatched: 7. The CDR3 DNA reads TGCGCCAGCAAAAGCGGGAGTAGCAACAATGAGCAGTTCTTC. Its translation: CASKSGSSNNEQFF.

This chain joins TRBV10-3 and TRBJ2-1, with TRBD2 matching 10 bases. Germline trimming cut 9 bases from V and 8 bases from J; bases unmatched to any gene: 13. Germline CDR1 and CDR2: ENHRY and SYGVKD. The CDR3 has 15 residues. CDR3: CAIQSGLASNYEQFF. The CDR3 bases are TGTGCCATTCAATCGGGACTAGCGTCGAACTATGAGCAGTTCTTC.

This clonotype was seen a handful of times. The rearrangement links TRBV21-1 to TRBJ1-5; the table's D gene call, TRBD1, was not cross checked with the DNA. TRBV21-1 is classified as a pseudogene. This CDR3 contains 16 residues. DNA of the CDR3: TGTGCCAGCTTACGCGGGACAGGTTATAGCAATCAGCCCCAGCATTTT. It codes for CASLRGTGYSNQPQHF.

CDR3 protein: CASGGRRETQYF. The CDR3 DNA follows: TGTGCCAGCGGGGGGCGCCGAGAGACCCAGTACTTC. The chain links TRBV6-5 to TRBJ2-5; D may correspond to TRBD1 or TRBD2 (6 bases each). CDR1 is MNHEY, CDR2 SVGAGI, per germline. Trimming stripped 8 bases from V and 4 bases from J, with 11 bases between. The CDR3 spans 12 residues.

This clonotype was counted many times. V and J are TRBV29-1 and TRBJ2-5, with D maybe TRBD1 (6 bases). Per germline, CDR1 SQVTM and CDR2 ANQGSEA. This CDR3 comprises 15 residues. Deletions cut 7 bases from V and 6 bases from J, with 24 bases between. CDR3 nucleotide sequence: TGCAGCGCATCGATTAAAGGACAGTTTTTTAAGACCCAGTACTTC. It encodes CSASIKGQFFKTQYF.

The rearrangement links TRBV9 to TRBJ2-7, with a possible D match to TRBD2 (5 bases). Trimming shortened V by 3 bases and J by 8 bases, and 18 bases separated the two germline ends. The germline V gene has CDR1 SGDLS and CDR2 YYNGEE. The CDR3 has 14 residues. The CDR3 bases are TGTGCCAGCAGCGAACTACCGGAGAGCGGCCAGCAGTACTTC. It yields the protein CASSELPESGQQYF.

CDR3 DNA sequence: TGTGCCTGGAGTTTGGGGGATGGCTACACCTTC. Its protein is CAWSLGDGYTF. The V call is TRBV30, the J call TRBJ1-2, with TRBD1 as a possible D gene (5 bases). The CDR3 covers 11 residues. The germline V gene encodes CDR1 GTSNPN and CDR2 SVGIG (reference sequence). V was clipped by 2 bases and J by 6 bases, with 7 bases between them.

V is TRBV29-1 and J is TRBJ1-1; perhaps TRBD1 as D (5 bases). The CDR3 runs to 13 residues. The germline V gene has CDR1 SQVTM and CDR2 ANQGSEA. V was shortened by 3 bases and J by 3 bases, with 11 bases between the two germline ends. The CDR3 DNA follows: TGCAGCGTTGAGAGGAGAGGGGACACTGAAGCTTTCTTT. This gives the protein CSVERRGDTEAFF. The full variable domain, in which reference TRBV29-1 and TRBJ1-1 provide the parts outside the CDR3, is SAVISQKPSRDICQRGTSLTIQCQVDSQVTMMFWYRQQPGQSLTLIATANQGSEATYESGFVIDKFPISRPNLTFSTLTVSNMSPEDSSIYLCSVERRGDTEAFFGQGTRLTVV.